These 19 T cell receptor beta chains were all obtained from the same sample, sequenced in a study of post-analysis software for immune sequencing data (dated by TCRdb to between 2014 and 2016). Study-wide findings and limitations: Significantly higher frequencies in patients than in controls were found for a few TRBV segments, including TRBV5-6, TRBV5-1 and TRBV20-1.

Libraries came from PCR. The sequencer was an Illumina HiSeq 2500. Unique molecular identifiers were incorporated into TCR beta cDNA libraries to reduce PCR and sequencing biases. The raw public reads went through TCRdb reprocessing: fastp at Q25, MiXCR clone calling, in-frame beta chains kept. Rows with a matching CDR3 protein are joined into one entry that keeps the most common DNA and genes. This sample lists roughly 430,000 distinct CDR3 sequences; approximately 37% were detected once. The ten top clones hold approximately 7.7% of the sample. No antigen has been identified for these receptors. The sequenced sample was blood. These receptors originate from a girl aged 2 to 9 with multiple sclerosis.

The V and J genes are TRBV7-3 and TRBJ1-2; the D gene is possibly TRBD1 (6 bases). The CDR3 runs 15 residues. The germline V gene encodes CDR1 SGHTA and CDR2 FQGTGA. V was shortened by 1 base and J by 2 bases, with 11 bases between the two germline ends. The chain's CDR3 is CASSLKTGVNYGYTF. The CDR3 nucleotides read TGTGCCAGCAGCTTAAAGACAGGCGTGAACTATGGCTACACCTTC.

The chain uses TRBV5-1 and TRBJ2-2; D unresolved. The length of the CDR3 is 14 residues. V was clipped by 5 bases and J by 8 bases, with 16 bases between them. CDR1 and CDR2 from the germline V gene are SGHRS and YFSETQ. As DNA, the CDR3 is TGCGCCAGCAGTCCCCTTGACCTGGATGGGGAGCTGTTTTTT. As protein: CASSPLDLDGELFF. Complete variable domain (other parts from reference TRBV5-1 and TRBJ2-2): KAGVTQTPRYLIKTRGQQVTLSCSPISGHRSVSWYQQTPGQGLQFLFEYFSETQRNKGNFPGRFSGRQFSNSRSEMNVSTLELGDSALYLCASSPLDLDGELFFGEGSRLTVL.

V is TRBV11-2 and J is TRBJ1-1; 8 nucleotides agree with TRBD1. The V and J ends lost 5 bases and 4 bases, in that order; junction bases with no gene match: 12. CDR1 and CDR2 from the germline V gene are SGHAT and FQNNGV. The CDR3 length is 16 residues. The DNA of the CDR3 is TGTGCCAGCAGCGCCTGGACAGGGAAACCCTTCACTGAAGCTTTCTTT. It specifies CASSAWTGKPFTEAFF.

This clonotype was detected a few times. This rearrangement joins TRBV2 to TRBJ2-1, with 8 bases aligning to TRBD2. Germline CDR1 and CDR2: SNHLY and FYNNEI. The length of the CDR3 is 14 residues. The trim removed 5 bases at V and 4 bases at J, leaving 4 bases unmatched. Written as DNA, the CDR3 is TGTGCCAGCAGTCGGCGGGGGGTGTACAATGAGCAGTTCTTC. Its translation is CASSRRGVYNEQFF.

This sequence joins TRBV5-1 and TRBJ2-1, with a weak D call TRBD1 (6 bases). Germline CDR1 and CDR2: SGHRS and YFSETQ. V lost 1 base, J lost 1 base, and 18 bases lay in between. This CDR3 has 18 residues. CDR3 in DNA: TGCGCCAGCAGCTTGATCGGACAGAGCATGATTTCCTACAATGAGCAGTTCTTC. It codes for CASSLIGQSMISYNEQFF.

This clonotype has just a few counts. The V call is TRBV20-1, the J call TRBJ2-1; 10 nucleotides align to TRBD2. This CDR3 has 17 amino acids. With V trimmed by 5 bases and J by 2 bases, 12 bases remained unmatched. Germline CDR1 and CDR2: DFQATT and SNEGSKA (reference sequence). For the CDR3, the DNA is TGCAGTGCTTATACCATCGAGCGGGGGGGCCCCTACAATGAGCAGTTCTTC. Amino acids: CSAYTIERGGPYNEQFF.

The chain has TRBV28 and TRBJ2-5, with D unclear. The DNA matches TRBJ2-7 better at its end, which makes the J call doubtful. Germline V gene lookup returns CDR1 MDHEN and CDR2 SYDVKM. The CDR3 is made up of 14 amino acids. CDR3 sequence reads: CASSLVLDHYEQYF. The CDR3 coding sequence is TGTGCCAGCAGTTTAGTTCTGGACCACTACGAGCAGTACTTC.

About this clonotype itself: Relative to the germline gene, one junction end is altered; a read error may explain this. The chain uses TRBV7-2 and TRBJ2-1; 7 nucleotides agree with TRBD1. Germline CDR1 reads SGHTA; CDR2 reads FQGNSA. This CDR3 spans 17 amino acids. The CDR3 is CAGSRSAFATGFNEQFF. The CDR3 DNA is TGTGCCGGCAGCCGCTCAGCCTTCGCGACAGGGTTCAATGAGCAGTTCTTC.

This chain's CDR3 is CSVVFPGNYGYTF. The CDR3 coding sequence is TGCAGCGTTGTTTTCCCAGGAAACTATGGCTACACCTTC. This sequence joins TRBV29-1 and TRBJ1-2; D ambiguous. Germline loops: CDR1 SQVTM, CDR2 ANQGSEA. The CDR3 runs 13 residues. V was trimmed by 4 bases and J by 2 bases, leaving 11 bases between them.

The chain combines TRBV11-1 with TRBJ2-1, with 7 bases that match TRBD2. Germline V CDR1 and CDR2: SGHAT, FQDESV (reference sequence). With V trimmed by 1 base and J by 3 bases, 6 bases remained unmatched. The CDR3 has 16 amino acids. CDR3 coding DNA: TGTGCCAGCAGCTTAGGCGGGGCTAGCGGCTACAATGAGCAGTTCTTC. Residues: CASSLGGASGYNEQFF.

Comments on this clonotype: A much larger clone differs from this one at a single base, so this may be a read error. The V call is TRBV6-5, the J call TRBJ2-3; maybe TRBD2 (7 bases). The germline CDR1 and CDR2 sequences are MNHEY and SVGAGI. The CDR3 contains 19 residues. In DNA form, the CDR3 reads TGTGTCAGCAGTTCGGGGGGCCTTTCGTTTCTAGCTCTGGCAGATACGCAGTATTTT. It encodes CVSSSGGLSFLALADTQYF.

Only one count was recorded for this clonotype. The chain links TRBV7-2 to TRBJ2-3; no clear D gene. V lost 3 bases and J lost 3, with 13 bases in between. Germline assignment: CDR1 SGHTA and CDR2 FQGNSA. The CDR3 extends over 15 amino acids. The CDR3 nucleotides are TGTGCCAGCAGCTTTTCACAGAGTCTGACAGATACGCAGTATTTT. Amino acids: CASSFSQSLTDTQYF.

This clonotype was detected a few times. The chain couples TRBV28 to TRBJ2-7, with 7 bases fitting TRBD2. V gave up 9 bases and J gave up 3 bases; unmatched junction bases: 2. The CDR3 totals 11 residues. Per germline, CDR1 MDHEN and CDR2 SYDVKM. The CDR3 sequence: CASGLVYEQYF. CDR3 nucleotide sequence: TGTGCCAGTGGACTAGTCTACGAGCAGTACTTC.

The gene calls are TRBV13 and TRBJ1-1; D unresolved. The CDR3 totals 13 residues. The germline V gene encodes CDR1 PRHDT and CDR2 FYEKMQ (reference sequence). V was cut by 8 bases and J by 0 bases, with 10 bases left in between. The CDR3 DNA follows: TGTGCCAGCGGCAGACTTATGAACACTGAAGCTTTCTTT. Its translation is CASGRLMNTEAFF. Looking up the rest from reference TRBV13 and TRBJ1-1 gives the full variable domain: AAGVIQSPRHLIKEKRETATLKCYPIPRHDTVYWYQQGPGQDPQFLISFYEKMQSDKGSIPDRFSAQQFSDYHSELNMSSLELGDSALYFCASGRLMNTEAFFGQGTRLTVV.

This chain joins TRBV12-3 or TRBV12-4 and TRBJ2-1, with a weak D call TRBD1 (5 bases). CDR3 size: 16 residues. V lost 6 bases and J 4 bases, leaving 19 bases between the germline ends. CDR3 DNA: TGTGCCAGCAGGGCCGTTGGCCCCAAGGGGTACAATGAGCAGTTCTTC. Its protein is CASRAVGPKGYNEQFF.

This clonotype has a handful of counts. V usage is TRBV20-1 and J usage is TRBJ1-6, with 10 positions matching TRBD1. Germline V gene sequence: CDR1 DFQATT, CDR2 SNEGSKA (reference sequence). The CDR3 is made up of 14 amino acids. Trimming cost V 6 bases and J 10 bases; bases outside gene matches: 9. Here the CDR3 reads CSAPPGTGVSPLHF. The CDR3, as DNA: TGCAGTGCCCCACCCGGGACAGGGGTCTCACCCCTCCACTTT.

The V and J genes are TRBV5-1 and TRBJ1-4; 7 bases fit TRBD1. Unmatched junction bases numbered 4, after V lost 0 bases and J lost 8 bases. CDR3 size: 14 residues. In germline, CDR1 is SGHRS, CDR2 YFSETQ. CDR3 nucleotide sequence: TGCGCCAGCAGCTTGGATTACAGGGGAGAAAAACTGTTTTTT. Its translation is CASSLDYRGEKLFF.

CDR3 loop: CASSVYHDRSYGYTF. CDR3 DNA: TGTGCCAGCAGCGTATACCATGACAGGTCCTATGGCTACACCTTC. The chain joins TRBV9 to TRBJ1-2; D possibly corresponds to TRBD1 (6 bases). V was cut by 1 base and J by 4 bases, with 14 bases left in between. The CDR3 is 15 residues long. Germline loops: CDR1 SGDLS, CDR2 YYNGEE.

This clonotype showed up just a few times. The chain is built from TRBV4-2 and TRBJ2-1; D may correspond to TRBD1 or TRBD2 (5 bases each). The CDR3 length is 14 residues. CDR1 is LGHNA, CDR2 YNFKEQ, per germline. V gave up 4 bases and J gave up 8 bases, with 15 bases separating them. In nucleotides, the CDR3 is TGTGCCAGCAGCCTCGAGGGGCAATACGATGAGCAGTTCTTC. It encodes CASSLEGQYDEQFF.